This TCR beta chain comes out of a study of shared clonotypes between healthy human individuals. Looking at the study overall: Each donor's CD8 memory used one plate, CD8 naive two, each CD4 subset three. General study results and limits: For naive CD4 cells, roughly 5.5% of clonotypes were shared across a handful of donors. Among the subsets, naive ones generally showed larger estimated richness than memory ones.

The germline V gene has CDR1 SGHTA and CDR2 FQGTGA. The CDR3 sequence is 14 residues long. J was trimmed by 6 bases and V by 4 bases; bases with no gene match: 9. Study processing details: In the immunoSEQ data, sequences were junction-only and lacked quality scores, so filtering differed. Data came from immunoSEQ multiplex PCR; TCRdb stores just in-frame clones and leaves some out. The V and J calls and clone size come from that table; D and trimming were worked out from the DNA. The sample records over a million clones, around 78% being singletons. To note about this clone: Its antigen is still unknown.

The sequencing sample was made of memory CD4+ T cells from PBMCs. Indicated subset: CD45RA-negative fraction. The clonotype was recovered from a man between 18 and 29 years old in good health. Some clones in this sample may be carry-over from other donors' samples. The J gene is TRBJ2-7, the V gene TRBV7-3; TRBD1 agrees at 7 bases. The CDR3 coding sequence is TGTGCCAGCAGCTCGGGACAGAGCTCTTCCGAGCAGTACTTC. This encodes CASSSGQSSSEQYF. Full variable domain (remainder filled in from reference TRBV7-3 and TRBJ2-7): GAGVSQTPSNKVTEKGKYVELRCDPISGHTALYWYRQSLGQGPEFLIYFQGTGAADDSGLPNDRFFAVRPEGSVSTLKIQRTERGDSAVYLCASSSGQSSSEQYFGPGTRLTVT.